This T cell receptor beta chain was sequenced during a study of blood T cell repertoires in COVID-19. Across the study: The analysed material was cDNA or gDNA that came from T cells, B-cell-depleted T cells, or PBMCs.

Those enrolled, adults aged about 18 to 89 years, came from 24 US areas. Original handling: Scientists estimated how many nucleated cells there were by amplifying reference gene primers. The protocol was immunoSEQ multiplex PCR, while the TCRdb copy is restricted to in-frame clones and leaves out a portion. That table gives V, J and clone size, and the DNA gave D and trimming. The data contain 150,000 to 200,000 clones, about 86% of them singletons. Germline values: CDR1 SGHTA, CDR2 FQGNSA. The V end was cut by 4 bases, the J end by 2 bases, with 15 bases between. This CDR3 is 15 amino acids long. The J gene is TRBJ2-7, the V gene TRBV7-2, with D tentatively TRBD2 (6 bases). This clonotype was sampled from a woman aged 50 to 60 in a cohort exposed to, infected with or recovered from COVID-19 (not recorded which). The specimen sequenced was PBMCs or T cells enriched from blood (not recorded which). CDR3 DNA: TGTGCCAGCAGCTCTCGGCGGGGCGGAACCTACGAGCAGTACTTC. It encodes CASSSRRGGTYEQYF.